The subject of this entry is one T cell receptor (beta chain). This clone appeared a few times. Its antigen is currently not known. No base quality values were provided; no much bigger clone lies one nucleotide off. These data originate in a study of T cell responses to AZD1222 COVID-19 vaccine (dated by TCRdb to the early 2020s). About the full investigation: TCR sequencing was performed for 230 to 250 trial participants, of whom some 200 were given two doses of AZD1222 and around 25 were given two doses of MenACWY control vaccine. Trial participants were enrolled into age subgroups of 18-55, 56-69 and 70-plus years, which contained roughly 140, 27 and 60 TCR-sequenced participants, respectively. Paper-wide results and their limitations: Conclusions about previously exposed vaccinees are limited because only five to seven AZD1222 recipients were SARS-CoV-2 seropositive at baseline. A significant rise in spike-specific TCR breadth and depth was observed after two AZD1222 doses relative to day 0 and relative to MenACWY recipients. In the small 56-69-year group, the increase in depth fell short of significance, most likely because of low power. Participants were mostly white British and included more females than males, and it was suggested by the authors that clonal diversity may have been underestimated. Because no day 14 peak-response samples were available, the repertoires could be characterized only after the peak T cell response. The whole spike protein was spanned by vaccine-associated CD4 TCRs, and dominant responses were seen in regions 160-218 and 743-854. Nearly half of unique spike-specific TCRs reportedly recognized epitopes outside regions mutated in the B.1.351 and B.1.1.7 variants.

The CDR3 has 12 amino acids, counting the end cysteine and phenylalanine. The retained sequence is limited to the CDR3, 36 bases, with the frame set at the first base. CDR1 is given as SEHNR and CDR2 as FQNEAQ, both from the germline V gene (reference sequence). Between the V and J ends, shortened by 5 bases and 7 bases respectively, the junction contains 9 bases. This specimen's time point label, per the study, means: about 28 days (+/-7) after the second vaccine dose. AZD1222 recipients with second doses at about 4 weeks or about 12 weeks were pooled, because spike-specific TCR depth and breadth did not differ between schedules. Vaccinee samples were obtained from the UK trials COV001 and COV002, which included a single-blind randomized controlled phase 2/3 trial of AZD1222 (ChAdOx1 nCoV-19) in healthy adults. For TCRbeta chain sequencing, PBMC samples from trial participants were taken at day 0 and at day 28 after the second dose.

The CDR3 regions of human TCRbeta chains were subjected to immunosequencing. As for the authors' bioinformatics: Repertoire TCRs were checked for matches against a reference library of SARS-CoV-2-specific TCRs that had been generated using the MIRA antigen-specificity platform. Breadth meant the fraction of unique TCRs that were SARS-CoV-2-associated, whereas depth meant the fraction of total T cells that were SARS-CoV-2-associated. Using the MIRA data, each spike-specific TCR was mapped to the spike region that the TCR reacts to and placed in a CD4 or CD8 class. Log10-transformed breadth and depth values were compared by one-way ANOVA with Sidak's multiple comparisons tests. The clones in this table, taken by TCRdb from immuneACCESS, are in-frame only. Not every clone is retained; where verified, under half of the shortfall comes from an unresolved V gene, and the cause of the rest is unknown. Clonal size and the V and J genes are those of that table, whereas D and trimming came from the DNA. The sample includes about 72,000 clones, with roughly nine tenths observed a single time. Jointly, the top ten make up approximately 30% of the sample.

The receptor was isolated from an adult who received the AZD1222 COVID-19 vaccine. Sequencing was performed on peripheral blood, taken 28 days after the second AZD1222 dose. Recombination linked TRBV7-9 to TRBJ2-1; the D gene cannot be resolved reliably. The CDR3 amino acid sequence is: CASSQISNEQFF. The nucleotides read TGTGCCAGCAGCCAGATCAGTAATGAGCAGTTCTTC.